This T cell receptor beta chain was observed in a study of T cell repertoires in cytomegalovirus infection. Study details: Carrying CMV and the relevant HLA type showed in public TCR beta signatures.

Study-wide results and limits: The ex vivo response was dominated by HLA-C-restricted CMV-specific TCR beta clonotypes.

As regards this clonotype: Antigen specificity is unknown.

TCRdb reanalysed the reads using MiXCR and keeps one entry per CDR3 protein. The data hold around 240,000 distinct CDR3 sequences, with roughly 20% observed a single time. This CDR3 is built from 12 residues. After removal of 5 bases from V and 6 bases from J, the junction contained 7 bases not matched to a gene. Germline values: CDR1 DFQATT, CDR2 SNEGSKA (reference sequence). The clonotype comes from a human donor in good health (CMV status not recorded). Some clones in this sample may be carry-over from other donors' samples. Material for sequencing was CD8+ T cells from PBMCs. The chain uses TRBV20-1 and TRBJ2-7; 7 positions agree with TRBD1. The CDR3 reads CSAGTENCEQYF. The CDR3 DNA sequence: TGCAGTGCTGGGACAGAGAACTGCGAGCAGTACTTC.